Below are 30 T cell receptor beta chains sequenced from a single sample in a study of T-cell memory formation after mild COVID-19. TCRdb called the 5' RACE reads again in MiXCR, with one record for every CDR3 protein. Of over 450,000 distinct CDR3 sequences in the sample, roughly 20% were seen once. Sequencing used PBMCs or a T cell subset sorted from them (not recorded which). These receptors were taken from an adult woman who had mild COVID-19 (a few samples of this study predate the infection). Cell type and time point are not known.

V gene TRBV7-9 combines with J gene TRBJ2-2; no clear D gene. CDR3 size: 16 residues. In germline, CDR1 is SEHNR, CDR2 FQNEAQ (reference sequence). V was trimmed by 2 bases and J by 0 bases, leaving 10 bases between them. For the CDR3, the DNA is TGTGCCAGCAGCTTAATCCCCGCCACGAACACCGGGGAGCTGTTTTTT. It yields the protein CASSLIPATNTGELFF.

The sample holds a few counts of this clonotype. This chain uses TRBV2 with TRBJ2-2; D may be TRBD1 (7 bases). Germline lookup yields CDR1 SNHLY and CDR2 FYNNEI. The CDR3 has 14 amino acids. The V end was cut by 5 bases, the J end by 7 bases, with 14 bases between. The CDR3 protein is CASSTTRQGGELFF. The CDR3 region has the DNA TGTGCCAGCAGTACGACTAGACAGGGCGGGGAGCTGTTTTTT.

At least ten counts were recorded for this clonotype. The V gene is TRBV7-6, the J gene TRBJ2-1; possibly TRBD2 for D (6 bases). This CDR3 has 19 residues. CDR1 is SGHVS and CDR2 is FNYEAQ in the germline V gene. Deletions cut 1 base from V and 0 bases from J, with 19 bases between. The CDR3 DNA follows: TGTGCCAGCAGCTTAGAACGAGGGACTTATAAAAGCTCCTACAATGAGCAGTTCTTC. Residues: CASSLERGTYKSSYNEQFF. Filled out from reference TRBV7-6 and TRBJ2-1, the complete variable domain reads GAGVSQSPRYKVTKRGQDVALRCDPISGHVSLYWYRQALGQGPEFLTYFNYEAQQDKSGLPNDRFSAERPEGSISTLTIQRTEQRDSAMYRCASSLERGTYKSSYNEQFFGPGTRLTVL.

This rearrangement joins TRBV6-6 to TRBJ1-1; D is unresolved. This CDR3 is built from 15 residues. The ends were cut back, 0 bases at V and 11 bases at J, with 19 bases in the middle. Germline loops: CDR1 MNHNY, CDR2 SVGAGI (reference sequence). The CDR3 is CASSYSASPPLLAFF. CDR3 nucleotides: TGTGCCAGCAGTTACTCTGCCAGTCCCCCGCTACTGGCTTTCTTT.

This clonotype was detected a few times. The chain employs TRBV7-2 and TRBJ2-7; D gene ambiguous. The germline V gene has CDR1 SGHTA and CDR2 FQGNSA. The CDR3 spans 14 residues. Between the trimmed V and J ends, which lost 1 base and 5 bases, there was a span of 12 bases. The CDR3 spells CASSLGIKVNEQYF. In DNA, the CDR3 is TGTGCCAGCAGCTTAGGGATCAAAGTCAACGAGCAGTACTTC.

The gene calls are TRBV19 and TRBJ1-1, with D maybe TRBD1 (5 bases). V lost 10 bases, J lost 0 bases, and 15 bases lay in between. This CDR3 is 14 amino acids long. Germline values: CDR1 LNHDA, CDR2 SQIVND (reference sequence). The CDR3: CATRRQLMNTEAFF. CDR3 sequence (DNA): TGTGCCACCCGGAGACAGCTAATGAACACTGAAGCTTTCTTT.

In this sample, this clonotype turned up a few times. The CDR3 is CASSLAHGGNTGELFF. The CDR3 nucleotides read TGTGCCAGCAGCTTGGCCCACGGGGGGAACACCGGGGAGCTGTTTTTT. The chain links TRBV12-3 or TRBV12-4 to TRBJ2-2; D is possibly TRBD2 (6 bases). The CDR3 is 16 amino acids. V was shortened by 6 bases and J by 1 base, with 15 bases between the two germline ends.

This clonotype was observed a few times. The junction departs from germline at one end; a sequencing error may be responsible. The genes are TRBV5-6 and TRBJ2-3; 8 nucleotides line up with TRBD2. The CDR3 runs to 17 residues. The V gene's germline CDR1 is SGHDT and CDR2 YYEEEE. The DNA of the CDR3 is TGTGCCAGCACCTTGAAAAGGGGCGGGGGGCCCACAGATACGCAGTATTTT. It codes for CASTLKRGGGPTDTQYF.

This clonotype was seen a handful of times. The chain couples TRBV7-9 to TRBJ1-2; D is uncertain. The ends were cut back, 2 bases at V and 5 bases at J, with 3 bases in the middle. CDR1 and CDR2 from the germline V gene are SEHNR and FQNEAQ (reference sequence). CDR3 length: 11 residues. Here the CDR3 DNA reads TGTGCCAGCAGCTTACCTTATGGCTACACCTTC. Protein product: CASSLPYGYTF.

The chain combines TRBV27 with TRBJ2-1; D possibly corresponds to TRBD2 (7 bases). Trimming pared 8 bases from V and 10 bases from J, leaving 18 bases between. The CDR3 runs to 13 residues. Germline-derived CDR1 and CDR2 are MNHEY and SMNVEV (reference sequence). DNA of the CDR3: TGTGCCAGCTCCGTAGGGGGGGGCGGGGAGCAGTTCTTC. As protein: CASSVGGGGEQFF.

The gene calls are TRBV19 and TRBJ2-3, with D maybe TRBD2 (6 bases). The CDR3 has 14 amino acids. Trimming removed 7 bases at V and 2 bases at J, with 13 bases between. Germline assignment: CDR1 LNHDA and CDR2 SQIVND (reference sequence). The CDR3 bases are TGTGCCAGTACCCTAGGAGGGATCACAGATACGCAGTATTTT. Its translation is CASTLGGITDTQYF.

This clonotype turned up a few times. The chain is built from TRBV5-1 and TRBJ2-1; 10 nucleotides match TRBD1. This CDR3 is 15 amino acids long. V shed 1 base, J shed 8 bases, and the junction held 6 bases outside the gene matches. Germline V gene data show CDR1 as SGHRS and CDR2 as YFSETQ. The CDR3 coding sequence is TGCGCCAGCAGCTTGCGACAGGGGGCTTTCGATGAGCAGTTCTTC. Protein sequence: CASSLRQGAFDEQFF.

This chain uses TRBV3-1 with TRBJ1-5; TRBD1 agrees at 7 bases. Germline V gene sequence: CDR1 LGHDT, CDR2 YNNKEL (reference sequence). The CDR3 consists of 16 residues. The junction had 9 bases not matched to a gene; V was cut back by 0 bases and J by 7 bases. The CDR3 loop reads CASSQDPTGSWQPQHF. The CDR3 region has the DNA TGTGCCAGCAGCCAAGACCCGACAGGGTCGTGGCAGCCCCAGCATTTT.

The chain joins TRBV4-1 to TRBJ2-3; possibly TRBD2 for D (6 bases). The germline CDR1 and CDR2 sequences are MGHRA and YSYEKL. This CDR3 has 16 residues. Trimming cost V 1 base and J 3 bases, with 14 bases left between them. The CDR3 DNA sequence: TGCGCCAGCAGCCAAGGAGCAGGACTAATAACAGATACGCAGTATTTT. It codes for CASSQGAGLITDTQYF.

This clonotype was observed a few times. The genes are TRBV5-5 and TRBJ2-7; 11 bases are shared with TRBD1. Germline-derived CDR1 and CDR2 are SGHKS and YYEKEE (reference sequence). Unmatched junction bases numbered 8, after V lost 3 bases and J lost 6 bases. This CDR3 is 15 amino acids long. The DNA for the CDR3 is TGTGCCAGCAGCTCCACAGGACAGGGGGCGAGCGAGCAGTACTTC. Its translation is CASSSTGQGASEQYF.

This sequence joins TRBV6-5 and TRBJ2-1, with D maybe TRBD2 (5 bases). The CDR3 covers 13 residues. V was shortened by 0 bases and J by 10 bases, with 10 bases between the two germline ends. Looked up from germline, CDR1 is MNHEY and CDR2 is SVGAGI. CDR3 in amino acids: CASSYSYWREQFF. In nucleotides, the CDR3 is TGTGCCAGCAGTTACTCATATTGGAGGGAGCAGTTCTTC.

The rearrangement joins TRBV12-3 or TRBV12-4 to TRBJ1-2, with D perhaps TRBD1 (5 bases). The germline V and J ends were trimmed by 7 bases and 7 bases, with 13 bases remaining between them. CDR3 length: 12 amino acids. The CDR3 reads CASIPGSGGYTF. In nucleotides, the CDR3 is TGTGCCAGCATTCCAGGGTCGGGTGGCTACACCTTC.

The gene calls are TRBV7-2 and TRBJ1-1; 8 bases align to TRBD1. V trimming: 5 bases; J trimming: 4 bases; junction bases outside the gene matches: 6. The CDR3 is made up of 14 amino acids. Germline V gene sequence: CDR1 SGHTA, CDR2 FQGNSA. The DNA for the CDR3 is TGTGCCAGCAGCGTCACAGGGGGTAGCACTGAAGCTTTCTTT. Its protein is CASSVTGGSTEAFF.

The V and J genes are TRBV10-3 and TRBJ2-5; the match to TRBD1 covers 9 bases. Germline-derived CDR1 and CDR2 are ENHRY and SYGVKD. The CDR3 extends over 14 amino acids. V dropped 5 bases and J dropped 7; count of bases not matched to a gene: 8. CDR3 in amino acids: CAISPGQGIGTQYF. Written as DNA, the CDR3 is TGTGCCATCAGTCCAGGACAGGGGATAGGGACCCAGTACTTC.

CDR3 loop: CSANRFGANVLTF. The CDR3 DNA sequence: TGCAGTGCTAACAGGTTTGGGGCCAACGTCCTGACTTTC. The chain is built from TRBV20-1 and TRBJ2-6; TRBD1 is a possible D gene (5 bases). The germline CDR1 and CDR2 sequences are DFQATT and SNEGSKA (reference sequence). The ends were cut back, 4 bases at V and 3 bases at J, with 7 bases in the middle. The CDR3 loop spans 13 amino acids.

This clonotype was seen ten or more times. The V call is TRBV9, the J call TRBJ2-1; the match to TRBD1 covers 9 bases. The CDR3 loop spans 15 amino acids. V trimming: 0 bases; J trimming: 7 bases; junction bases outside the gene matches: 5. Germline lookup yields CDR1 SGDLS and CDR2 YYNGEE. The CDR3 loop is CASSVDGQGRNEQFF. CDR3 nucleotides: TGTGCCAGCAGCGTAGATGGACAGGGGAGGAATGAGCAGTTCTTC.

The rearrangement links TRBV12-3 or TRBV12-4 to TRBJ2-5; tentatively, D is TRBD2 (7 bases). The length of the CDR3 is 16 residues. V lost 5 bases and J lost 4, with 20 bases in between. DNA for the CDR3: TGTGCCAGCAGTCCTAGCCCCGGGGGGCAGAGAGAGACCCAGTACTTC. Protein sequence: CASSPSPGGQRETQYF.

This clonotype was recorded a few times. The chain couples TRBV20-1 to TRBJ2-7; D may correspond to TRBD1 or TRBD2 (5 bases each). Trimming took off 1 base at V and 3 bases at J, with 16 bases between the two ends. Germline assignment: CDR1 DFQATT and CDR2 SNEGSKA (reference sequence). This CDR3 has 15 amino acids. CDR3 amino acids: CSARGVAGTFYEQYF. Written as DNA, the CDR3 is TGCAGTGCTAGAGGCGTGGCCGGGACCTTCTACGAGCAGTACTTC.

This clonotype showed up just a few times. The chain employs TRBV12-3 or TRBV12-4 and TRBJ2-3; D gene ambiguous. The CDR3 runs to 13 residues. V dropped 3 bases and J dropped 2 bases, with 6 bases sitting between them. The CDR3 reads CASSFQATDTQYF. The CDR3 DNA follows: TGTGCCAGCAGTTTTCAGGCCACAGATACGCAGTATTTT.

The rearrangement joins TRBV11-2 to TRBJ2-6; 11 positions match TRBD2. V dropped 4 bases and J dropped 2; count of bases not matched to a gene: 10. Per the germline V gene, CDR1 is SGHAT and CDR2 is FQNNGV. The CDR3 sequence is 19 residues long. The CDR3 DNA sequence: TGTGCCAGCAGCTGGGTGGGAGTAGCGGGAGGGGCTGGGGCCAACGTCCTGACTTTC. It yields the protein CASSWVGVAGGAGANVLTF.

The V gene is TRBV30, the J gene TRBJ1-2, with D unclear. CDR1 is GTSNPN, CDR2 SVGIG, per germline (reference sequence). Deletions cut 7 bases from V and 2 bases from J, with 8 bases between. The CDR3 totals 11 residues. The CDR3 nucleotides read TGTGCCTCAGGACGGAACTATGGCTACACCTTC. It encodes CASGRNYGYTF.

This chain links TRBV2 with TRBJ1-1; 12 bases fit TRBD1. With V trimmed by 4 bases and J by 5 bases, 17 bases remained unmatched. CDR1 is SNHLY, CDR2 FYNNEI, per germline. The CDR3 is made up of 19 amino acids. The CDR3 here is CASSGSWGTGGPRGTEAFF. The CDR3 DNA reads as TGTGCCAGCAGTGGCTCATGGGGGACAGGGGGCCCCCGGGGAACTGAAGCTTTCTTT.

This clonotype was found a few times. The gene calls are TRBV6-1 and TRBJ2-7; maybe TRBD1 (5 bases). Trimming shortened V by 2 bases and J by 4 bases, and 12 bases separated the two germline ends. Germline V CDR1 and CDR2: MNHNS, SASEGT. The CDR3 runs 14 residues. CDR3 protein: CASSETGLIYEQYF. The CDR3 DNA reads TGTGCCAGCAGTGAAACAGGCCTGATTTACGAGCAGTACTTC.

This chain links TRBV4-2 with TRBJ2-7; D possibly corresponds to TRBD2 (5 bases). The CDR3 sequence is 14 residues long. Germline V gives CDR1 LGHNA, CDR2 YNFKEQ. Trimming cost V 1 base and J 2 bases, with 9 bases left between them. CDR3 region: CASSQVAAAYEQYF. CDR3 bases: TGTGCCAGCAGCCAAGTAGCAGCGGCCTACGAGCAGTACTTC.

The chain has TRBV6-6 and TRBJ2-2; D may be TRBD1 (6 bases). There are 16 residues in the CDR3. Germline CDR1 reads MNHNY; CDR2 reads SVGAGI (reference sequence). V lost 2 bases, J lost 1 base, and 11 bases lay in between. The CDR3 DNA is TGTGCCAGCAGTTACCCGTACAGGGTGAACACCGGGGAGCTGTTTTTT. Translation gives CASSYPYRVNTGELFF.